One and the same sample provided the 20 T cell receptor beta chains below, sequenced in a study of blood T cell repertoires in COVID-19. Clones were read by immunoSEQ multiplex PCR, and TCRdb kept only the in-frame ones, dropping some. The sample comprises fewer than 350,000 clones, 70% to 90% of which are singletons, and roughly 2% rests with the top ten. The sequencing sample was made of PBMCs or T cells enriched from blood (not recorded which). These TCRs come from a woman in her fifties or sixties in a cohort exposed to, infected with or recovered from COVID-19 (not recorded which).

The DNA of the CDR3 is TGTGCCATCAGTGAGCTAGCGGGAGTAAGGGGAGATACGCAGTATTTT. Its protein product is CAISELAGVRGDTQYF. V is TRBV10-3 and J is TRBJ2-3; TRBD2 agrees at 10 bases. The CDR3 spans 16 residues. The V segment lost 2 bases and the J segment 5 bases; nucleotides outside the gene matches: 7. In germline, CDR1 is ENHRY, CDR2 SYGVKD.

The rearrangement links TRBV5-4 to TRBJ2-2, with 7 bases aligning to TRBD2. The germline V gene has CDR1 SGHNT and CDR2 YYREEE (reference sequence). CDR3 length: 15 amino acids. The V segment lost 0 bases and the J segment 7 bases; nucleotides outside the gene matches: 6. The DNA for the CDR3 is TGTGCCAGCAGCTTGGCCGGGTCGGGAGGCGGGGAGCTGTTTTTT. This encodes CASSLAGSGGGELFF.

The chain uses TRBV12-3 or TRBV12-4 and TRBJ1-5; D is unclear. Trimming stripped 7 bases from V and 6 bases from J, with 4 bases between. The CDR3 spans 10 residues. The CDR3 protein is CASTGQPQHF. The CDR3 DNA follows: TGTGCCAGCACCGGTCAGCCCCAGCATTTT.

The genes are TRBV7-3 and TRBJ2-1; TRBD2 is a possible D gene (6 bases). The germline V gene encodes CDR1 SGHTA and CDR2 FQGTGA. The CDR3 loop spans 14 amino acids. The V and J ends lost 5 bases and 7 bases respectively, with 15 bases between them. CDR3 nucleotides: TGTGCCAGCAGCCCGGGGGACCCACCAAATGAGCAGTTCTTC. Its protein is CASSPGDPPNEQFF.

This clone was found once. The V and J genes are TRBV7-2 and TRBJ2-5; 11 nucleotides agree with TRBD2. The CDR3 consists of 18 residues. The V gene end was trimmed by 1 base and the J gene end by 4 bases; junction bases not matched to a gene: 11. In germline, CDR1 is SGHTA, CDR2 FQGNSA. CDR3 protein: CASSLGVLAGAGGETQYF. CDR3 sequence (DNA): TGTGCCAGCAGCTTAGGGGTACTAGCGGGAGCGGGTGGAGAGACCCAGTACTTC.

The rearrangement joins TRBV18 to TRBJ1-4; 10 nucleotides agree with TRBD1. In germline, CDR1 is KGHSH, CDR2 LQKENI. V gave up 3 bases and J gave up 7 bases; unmatched junction bases: 8. This CDR3 spans 16 amino acids. CDR3 amino acids: CASSPLGTGVREKLFF. CDR3 coding DNA: TGTGCCAGCTCACCTTTGGGGACAGGGGTTCGTGAAAAACTGTTTTTT.

The gene calls are TRBV5-4 and TRBJ2-7; D might be TRBD1 (6 bases). The germline V gene has CDR1 SGHNT and CDR2 YYREEE (reference sequence). There are 13 residues in the CDR3. Trimming stripped 0 bases from V and 4 bases from J, with 8 bases between. CDR3 residues: CASSLVGQYEQYF. The CDR3 DNA reads TGTGCCAGCAGCTTGGTCGGACAGTACGAGCAGTACTTC.

The chain uses TRBV7-3 and TRBJ2-6, with 8 bases fitting TRBD1. CDR3 length: 16 residues. V lost 4 bases, J lost 0 bases, and 2 bases stayed unmatched. Germline V lookup: CDR1 SGHTA, CDR2 FQGTGA. The CDR3 here is CASSSGTGSGANVLTF. In DNA, the CDR3 is TGTGCCAGCAGCTCCGGGACAGGCTCTGGGGCCAACGTCCTGACTTTC.

This chain joins TRBV19 and TRBJ1-2, with a tentative D call TRBD1 (6 bases). The length of the CDR3 is 14 residues. The germline V gene encodes CDR1 LNHDA and CDR2 SQIVND (reference sequence). Trimming stripped 7 bases from V and 6 bases from J, with 18 bases between. The CDR3: CASTTTGLGDGYTF. The CDR3 coding sequence is TGTGCCAGTACCACTACAGGGTTGGGGGATGGCTACACCTTC. The full variable domain, completed using reference TRBV19 and TRBJ1-2, is DGGITQSPKYLFRKEGQNVTLSCEQNLNHDAMYWYRQDPGQGLRLIYYSQIVNDFQKGDIAEGYSVSREKKESFPLTVTSAQKNPTAFYLCASTTTGLGDGYTFGSGTRLTVV.

The CDR3 sequence is CASTTLADLAKNIQYF. CDR3 in DNA: TGCGCCAGCACCACTCTAGCGGATCTAGCCAAAAACATTCAGTACTTC. The chain uses TRBV5-1 and TRBJ2-4; TRBD2 matches 7 bases. The CDR3 runs to 16 residues. Trimming took 6 bases from V and 0 from J; bases not matched to a gene: 9. Looked up from germline, CDR1 is SGHRS and CDR2 is YFSETQ.

V usage is TRBV28 and J usage is TRBJ2-1; 7 bases agree with TRBD2. The CDR3 is 16 residues long. Germline loops: CDR1 MDHEN, CDR2 SYDVKM. Trimming cost V 6 bases and J 0 bases; bases outside gene matches: 8. Here the CDR3 DNA reads TGTGCCAGCAGACCTAGCGGTTTTAGCTCCTACAATGAGCAGTTCTTC. Its protein is CASRPSGFSSYNEQFF.

The rearrangement uses TRBV9 and TRBJ1-1, with D hard to call. The CDR3 is 14 amino acids. Germline V gene lookup returns CDR1 SGDLS and CDR2 YYNGEE. V lost 0 bases and J lost 5, with 11 bases in between. CDR3 residues: CASSVGWVETEAFF. The CDR3 nucleotides are TGTGCCAGCAGCGTAGGTTGGGTGGAGACTGAAGCTTTCTTT.

The chain employs TRBV4-2 and TRBJ2-5; 11 bases match TRBD1. The CDR3 consists of 15 residues. Germline V lookup: CDR1 LGHNA, CDR2 YNFKEQ. V shed 3 bases, J shed 5 bases, and the junction held 5 bases outside the gene matches. This chain's CDR3 is CASSQRTGGGETQYF. The CDR3 nucleotides read TGTGCCAGCAGCCAGAGGACAGGGGGCGGTGAGACCCAGTACTTC.

J is TRBJ2-5 and V is TRBV7-3; TRBD1 might be the D (7 bases). The CDR3 loop spans 14 amino acids. Trimming cost V 3 bases and J 5 bases, with 13 bases left between them. CDR1 is SGHTA, CDR2 FQGTGA, per germline. The DNA of the CDR3 is TGTGCCAGCAGCTTCTCTGGAGGGGGCGAGACCCAGTACTTC. Its protein is CASSFSGGGETQYF. The full variable domain, with the rest looked up from reference TRBV7-3 and TRBJ2-5, is GAGVSQTPSNKVTEKGKYVELRCDPISGHTALYWYRQSLGQGPEFLIYFQGTGAADDSGLPNDRFFAVRPEGSVSTLKIQRTERGDSAVYLCASSFSGGGETQYFGPGTRLLVL.

The J gene is TRBJ1-1, the V gene TRBV7-2; a weak D match, TRBD1 (5 bases). V lost 5 bases and J lost 0, with 16 bases in between. Per the germline V gene, CDR1 is SGHTA and CDR2 is FQGNSA. The CDR3 length is 16 residues. The CDR3 here is CASSPGGRFMNTEAFF. In nucleotides, the CDR3 is TGTGCCAGCAGCCCCGGGGGTCGGTTCATGAACACTGAAGCTTTCTTT.

V gene TRBV30 combines with J gene TRBJ2-3; D unresolved. The CDR3 loop spans 13 amino acids. Germline CDR1 is GTSNPN and CDR2 is SVGIG (reference sequence). Trimming took off 1 base at V and 4 bases at J, with 9 bases between the two ends. CDR3 region: CAWSDNYSDTQYF. DNA for the CDR3: TGTGCCTGGAGTGACAACTACTCAGATACGCAGTATTTT.

The chain couples TRBV5-1 to TRBJ2-1; 13 nucleotides match TRBD2. The CDR3 runs 16 residues. The J segment lost 1 base and the V segment lost 3 bases, leaving 1 base of the junction unmatched. Germline V gene sequence: CDR1 SGHRS, CDR2 YFSETQ. The CDR3 is CASSWGLAGSYNEQFF. CDR3 in DNA: TGCGCCAGCAGCTGGGGACTAGCGGGATCCTACAATGAGCAGTTCTTC. Looking up the rest from reference TRBV5-1 and TRBJ2-1 gives the full variable domain: KAGVTQTPRYLIKTRGQQVTLSCSPISGHRSVSWYQQTPGQGLQFLFEYFSETQRNKGNFPGRFSGRQFSNSRSEMNVSTLELGDSALYLCASSWGLAGSYNEQFFGPGTRLTVL.

The chain combines TRBV7-3 with TRBJ2-2; D remains ambiguous. Trimming stripped 4 bases from V and 6 bases from J, with 12 bases between. Germline-derived CDR1 and CDR2 are SGHTA and FQGTGA. The CDR3 covers 14 residues. CDR3 region: CASSWAPLAGELFF. CDR3 sequence (DNA): TGTGCCAGCAGCTGGGCCCCACTGGCCGGGGAGCTGTTTTTT.

V gene TRBV28 combines with J gene TRBJ2-7; 7 bases are a match to TRBD2. Germline CDR1 reads MDHEN; CDR2 reads SYDVKM. With 9 bases clipped from V and 3 bases from J, the junction kept 11 bases outside the gene matches. This CDR3 region has 14 residues. CDR3 loop: CASASGGINYEQYF. The CDR3 coding sequence is TGTGCCAGTGCCTCGGGGGGAATAAACTACGAGCAGTACTTC.

This chain joins TRBV20-1 and TRBJ1-1; 9 bases are shared with TRBD1. Unmatched junction bases numbered 10, after V lost 3 bases and J lost 11 bases. The CDR3 is 13 residues long. CDR1 is DFQATT and CDR2 is SNEGSKA in the germline V gene (reference sequence). Here the CDR3 reads CSASPQGARIAFF. Written as DNA, the CDR3 is TGCAGTGCTAGTCCACAGGGGGCGCGGATTGCTTTCTTT.